These 27 T cell receptor beta chains came from one sample sequenced in a study of early T cells in non-severe SARS-CoV-2 infection. A single record per CDR3 protein comes from TCRdb applying MiXCR to the 5' RACE reads. The sample lists about 83,000 distinct CDR3 sequences; more than 12% were seen once. The sample comprised whole blood. The receptor source for this set is an adult who was a healthcare worker with PCR-confirmed SARS-CoV-2 infection or an uninfected control (not recorded which).

The chain recombines TRBV12-3 or TRBV12-4 with TRBJ1-1, with D unresolved. The V gene lost 5 bases and the J gene lost 3 bases, with 10 bases spanning the gap. The CDR3 extends over 13 amino acids. DNA for the CDR3: TGTGCCAGCAGTCCCCCAACTGACACTGAAGCTTTCTTT. This gives the protein CASSPPTDTEAFF.

At least ten counts were recorded for this clonotype. The rearrangement uses TRBV6-4 and TRBJ2-6; D uncertain. Germline CDR1 is MRHNA and CDR2 is SNTAGT. The V end lost 5 bases, the J end lost 5 bases, and 10 bases lay between the germline ends. This CDR3 is built from 14 residues. CDR3: CASSQDLWANVLTF. In DNA form, the CDR3 reads TGTGCCAGCAGTCAGGATCTCTGGGCCAACGTCCTGACTTTC.

The rearrangement uses TRBV19 and TRBJ2-3, with D unclear. Germline CDR1 is LNHDA and CDR2 is SQIVND (reference sequence). V was pared by 3 bases and J by 0 bases, with 13 bases between. This CDR3 comprises 16 residues. CDR3 in amino acids: CASSMATVSSTDTQYF. The CDR3 region has the DNA TGTGCCAGTAGTATGGCCACGGTGTCTAGCACAGATACGCAGTATTTT.

V is TRBV5-1 and J is TRBJ1-5; weak D call: TRBD1 (5 bases). This CDR3 spans 16 amino acids. The germline CDR1 and CDR2 sequences are SGHRS and YFSETQ. V shed 0 bases and J shed 3 bases, with 13 bases lying between them. The CDR3: CASSLEGLGDNQPQHF. The CDR3 coding sequence is TGCGCCAGCAGCTTGGAGGGGCTCGGGGACAATCAGCCCCAGCATTTT.

This clonotype was observed at least ten times. This chain links TRBV29-1 with TRBJ2-7, with 9 bases identical to TRBD1. The V gene end was trimmed by 6 bases and the J gene end by 1 base; junction bases not matched to a gene: 10. Germline loops: CDR1 SQVTM, CDR2 ANQGSEA. CDR3 length: 15 residues. The CDR3 spells CSVQPSDRGSYEQYF. CDR3 sequence (DNA): TGCAGCGTCCAACCAAGTGACAGGGGGTCCTACGAGCAGTACTTC.

Ten or more counts support this clonotype. The chain employs TRBV19 and TRBJ1-1, with D possibly being TRBD1 (6 bases). Germline V lookup: CDR1 LNHDA, CDR2 SQIVND (reference sequence). Between the trimmed V and J ends, which lost 7 bases and 4 bases, there was a span of 22 bases. This CDR3 has 16 residues. The CDR3 DNA follows: TGTGCCAGTATCAACCAGGGGACAAGGGTCCGCACTGAAGCTTTCTTT. Residues: CASINQGTRVRTEAFF.

This clonotype has just a few counts. This chain's CDR3 is CASTGDQTGLEQYF. The DNA for the CDR3 is TGTGCCAGCACCGGGGACCAGACAGGTCTCGAGCAGTACTTC. The chain recombines TRBV6-4 with TRBJ2-7; perhaps TRBD1 as D (6 bases). The germline gives CDR1 MRHNA, CDR2 SNTAGT. V lost 7 bases to trimming and J lost 6 bases, with 19 bases between them. The CDR3 totals 14 residues.

This clonotype occurred many times. The chain links TRBV5-1 to TRBJ2-1; D might be TRBD1 or TRBD2, each matching 5 bases. Trimming removed 4 bases from V and 9 bases from J, with 11 bases in between. Germline lookup yields CDR1 SGHRS and CDR2 YFSETQ. CDR3 length: 12 amino acids. The CDR3 nucleotides read TGCGCCAGCAGCCAACTGGGGGTTGAGCAGTTCTTC. Protein: CASSQLGVEQFF.

This clonotype has a handful of counts. This chain joins TRBV10-3 and TRBJ1-1; 11 bases match TRBD1. The CDR3 covers 14 residues. CDR1 and CDR2 from the germline V gene are ENHRY and SYGVKD. Trimming cost V 9 bases and J 6 bases; bases outside gene matches: 9. The CDR3 DNA reads TGTGCCATAGGACAGGGGGCAGTGGGTGCTGAAGCTTTCTTT. It is translated as CAIGQGAVGAEAFF.

This clonotype occurred many times. V usage is TRBV2 and J usage is TRBJ1-6, with D tentatively TRBD1 (5 bases). V lost 10 bases, J lost 6 bases, and 13 bases lay in between. This CDR3 is built from 13 residues. The germline gives CDR1 SNHLY, CDR2 FYNNEI. This CDR3 is CATATESNSPLHF. For the CDR3, the DNA is TGTGCCACCGCGACAGAATCTAATTCACCCCTCCACTTT.

Many counts were recorded for this clonotype. CDR3 protein: CASSSPAIRAGSKNIQYF. CDR3 DNA: TGTGCCAGCAGCTCCCCTGCGATCCGGGCTGGCTCCAAAAACATTCAGTACTTC. The J gene is TRBJ2-4, the V gene TRBV6-1; D unresolved. V lost 6 bases and J lost 2, with 23 bases in between. The CDR3 length is 18 residues. The V gene's germline CDR1 is MNHNS and CDR2 SASEGT.

This clonotype appeared a few times. This chain links TRBV11-2 with TRBJ2-3, with a tentative D call TRBD1 (6 bases). CDR1 is SGHAT and CDR2 is FQNNGV in the germline V gene. The CDR3 runs 14 residues. Trimming left V 5 bases short and J 7 bases short, with 16 bases between. For the CDR3, the DNA is TGTGCCAGCAGCATAGCCGGGACATCGAATACGCAGTATTTT. Translated: CASSIAGTSNTQYF.

V usage is TRBV29-1 and J usage is TRBJ2-7; a possible D gene is TRBD1 (5 bases). Per germline, CDR1 SQVTM and CDR2 ANQGSEA. V lost 4 bases and J lost 2, with 12 bases in between. This CDR3 spans 13 amino acids. In nucleotides, the CDR3 is TGCAGCGTTGCTTATTCACAGGCCTACGAGCAGTACTTC. Protein sequence: CSVAYSQAYEQYF.

This clonotype has more than one count but fewer than ten. This chain connects TRBV7-9 to TRBJ1-6; no definite D call. The germline V gene has CDR1 SEHNR and CDR2 FQNEAQ (reference sequence). The CDR3 covers 15 residues. V lost 5 bases to trimming and J lost 7 bases, with 15 bases between them. DNA of the CDR3: TGTGCCAGCAGCAGTGTGGCAGAGCGGAATTCACCCCTCCACTTT. This encodes CASSSVAERNSPLHF.

The chain carries TRBV29-1 and TRBJ2-3, with D unclear. There are 11 residues in the CDR3. V lost 7 bases and J lost 2, with 7 bases in between. CDR1 is SQVTM and CDR2 is ANQGSEA in the germline V gene. The CDR3 DNA sequence: TGCAGCGCTGGGAACACAGATACGCAGTATTTT. It codes for CSAGNTDTQYF.

A few counts support this clonotype. The chain couples TRBV11-3 to TRBJ2-1; 7 bases match TRBD1. Germline V lookup: CDR1 SGHNT, CDR2 YENEEA. The CDR3 is made up of 15 amino acids. With 5 bases clipped from V and 2 bases from J, the junction kept 6 bases outside the gene matches. The CDR3 DNA reads as TGTGCCAGCAGCCGACGGACAGGTGCCTACAATGAGCAGTTCTTC. This gives the protein CASSRRTGAYNEQFF.

This clonotype was detected ten times or more. The chain joins TRBV7-9 to TRBJ2-1; 10 nucleotides line up with TRBD1. After removal of 2 bases from V and 8 bases from J, the junction contained 3 bases not matched to a gene. CDR3 size: 14 residues. Germline CDR1 SEHNR, CDR2 FQNEAQ (reference sequence). CDR3 DNA sequence: TGTGCCAGCAGCTTAAGGGACAGGGGTCATGAGCAGTTCTTC. It is translated as CASSLRDRGHEQFF.

This chain connects TRBV7-2 to TRBJ2-2, with unresolved D. The CDR3 sequence is 18 residues long. Germline V gene lookup returns CDR1 SGHTA and CDR2 FQGNSA. The ends were cut back, 5 bases at V and 8 bases at J, with 27 bases in the middle. The CDR3 DNA sequence: TGTGCCAGCAGCAATGAAGAGGTGTGGTTAGAACGAGGAGGGGAGCTGTTTTTT. Protein product: CASSNEEVWLERGGELFF.

This clonotype is labeled medium-sized (0.01 to 0.1%). The genes are TRBV20-1 and TRBJ2-7, with 8 bases matching TRBD2. With V trimmed by 0 bases and J by 2 bases, 3 bases remained unmatched. CDR3 length equals 14 residues. The germline V gene encodes CDR1 DFQATT and CDR2 SNEGSKA (reference sequence). The CDR3 loop reads CSARDKREPYEQYF. In DNA, the CDR3 is TGCAGTGCTAGAGACAAGCGGGAGCCCTACGAGCAGTACTTC.

This clonotype was recorded a few times. This chain uses TRBV12-3 or TRBV12-4 with TRBJ2-6; 8 bases match TRBD1. The CDR3 has 16 amino acids. Trimming cost V 7 bases and J 3 bases; bases outside gene matches: 8. The CDR3 DNA reads as TGTGCCAGCAAGAGACAGGGGTACAGTGGGGCCAACGTCCTGACTTTC. Translation gives CASKRQGYSGANVLTF.

The chain combines TRBV5-5 with TRBJ2-5; a possible D gene is TRBD2 (6 bases). The CDR3 runs to 13 residues. The germline CDR1 and CDR2 sequences are SGHKS and YYEKEE (reference sequence). Between the trimmed V and J ends, which lost 6 bases and 2 bases, there was a span of 11 bases. CDR3 loop: CASNPGLQETQYF. CDR3 nucleotide sequence: TGTGCCAGCAACCCGGGACTTCAAGAGACCCAGTACTTC.

This clonotype was seen a few times. V is TRBV6-6 and J is TRBJ1-5; 8 nucleotides align to TRBD1. This CDR3 contains 15 residues. The J segment lost 7 bases and the V segment lost 6 bases, leaving 11 bases of the junction unmatched. Per germline, CDR1 MNHNY and CDR2 SVGAGI (reference sequence). In nucleotides, the CDR3 is TGTGCCAGCAGGGCGCCAGGGGGCACGGTCCAGCCCCAGCATTTT. It codes for CASRAPGGTVQPQHF.

V is TRBV7-9 and J is TRBJ1-1; 10 positions match TRBD1. CDR1 and CDR2 (germline): SEHNR, FQNEAQ (reference sequence). Trimming took 3 bases from V and 3 from J; bases not matched to a gene: 13. The CDR3 totals 18 residues. DNA for the CDR3: TGTGCCAGCAGCTTCCCCACCCTCGACAGGGGGCGCGACACTGAAGCTTTCTTT. Its protein is CASSFPTLDRGRDTEAFF. The full variable domain, completed using reference TRBV7-9 and TRBJ1-1, is DTGVSQNPRHKITKRGQNVTFRCDPISEHNRLYWYRQTLGQGPEFLTYFQNEAQLEKSRLLSDRFSAERPKGSFSTLEIQRTEQGDSAMYLCASSFPTLDRGRDTEAFFGQGTRLTVV.

The chain employs TRBV5-6 and TRBJ1-5; no firm D call. V was trimmed by 0 bases and J by 5 bases, leaving 12 bases between them. CDR1 and CDR2 (germline): SGHDT, YYEEEE. This CDR3 has 15 amino acids. CDR3 coding DNA: TGTGCCAGCAGCTTGGCCGAGGACTCTTATCAGCCCCAGCATTTT. Its translation is CASSLAEDSYQPQHF.

Only a few counts were recorded for this clonotype. The chain links TRBV28 to TRBJ2-5, with a tentative D call TRBD2 (6 bases). The ends were cut back, 4 bases at V and 2 bases at J, with 8 bases in the middle. Germline V CDR1 and CDR2: MDHEN, SYDVKM. The CDR3 runs to 13 residues. The CDR3 sequence: CASSWGLQETQYF. CDR3 nucleotide sequence: TGTGCCAGCAGTTGGGGACTTCAAGAGACCCAGTACTTC.

This clonotype was counted between two and nine times. The chain couples TRBV29-1 to TRBJ2-1; TRBD1 agrees at 9 bases. The CDR3 consists of 14 residues. V trimming: 5 bases; J trimming: 6 bases; junction bases outside the gene matches: 8. In germline, CDR1 is SQVTM, CDR2 ANQGSEA. Here the CDR3 reads CSVTPGTGRNEQFF. The CDR3 nucleotides are TGCAGCGTTACCCCCGGGACAGGGCGCAATGAGCAGTTCTTC.

This chain connects TRBV9 to TRBJ2-3, with D unclear. Germline loops: CDR1 SGDLS, CDR2 YYNGEE. Trimming left V 3 bases short and J 4 bases short, with 9 bases between. The CDR3 sequence is 13 residues long. The CDR3 DNA is TGTGCCAGCAGCGCCCCTAGGGCAGATACGCAGTATTTT. It yields the protein CASSAPRADTQYF.